This T cell receptor (beta chain) derives from a study of blood T cell repertoires in COVID-19. Profiling relied on immunoSEQ multiplex PCR, and the TCRdb table lists in-frame clones only, not all of them. This table has around 77,000 clones, 80% to 95% appearing once. The CDR3 loop spans 16 amino acids. V was clipped by 5 bases and J by 4 bases; unmatched bases: 11. CDR1 is SGHVS and CDR2 is FNYEAQ in the germline V gene. The specimen was peripheral blood. The chain has TRBV7-6 and TRBJ2-3, with 8 nucleotides matching TRBD2. The TCR comes from a woman aged 60 to 75 with active COVID-19. CDR3 DNA: TGTGCCAGCAGCCCGGGACTAGACCCATGGGCAGATACGCAGTATTTT. Protein sequence: CASSPGLDPWADTQYF.